This T cell receptor beta chain was identified during a study of blood T cells in healthy people across ages (dated by TCRdb to 2013 to 2016). For context, the study as a whole: Template switching captured roughly one uniquely barcoded TCR beta cDNA molecule per two T cells in model experiments. To track age-related changes in TCR beta repertoire diversity, the study relied on deep sequencing normalized with unique cDNA molecular identifiers. To avoid experimental bias, donors of different ages were distributed randomly across sequencing lanes. The study analyzed two additional independent replicas of 1 million unique cDNA reads from the same blood draw for two donors, one aged 18 to 30 and one aged 80 or older. Four age groups were formed from the donors: young (average approximately 16 years), middle-aged (approximately 40), aged (roughly 56) and long-lived (less than 85).

Study-wide conclusions, independent of this receptor: Observed TCR beta diversity per million T cells fell roughly linearly with age, and a significant reduction was already apparent by age roughly 40. Compared with the aged group, the long-lived group had more naive CD4+ T cells, fewer expanded clones and increased TCR diversity, a pattern suggesting age selection. Because donor CMV infection status was unknown, age-related changes in expanded clonotypes were potentially confounded. Conclusive comparison of naive and antigen-experienced compartments was prevented by the profiling of bulk unsorted PBMCs. A strong correlation was found between observed TCR beta diversity and the percentage of naive T cells measured by flow cytometry. Estimates of total diversity based on one million sequenced T cells were considered lower bounds and underestimates.

In the case of this clonotype: The specificity of this receptor is unknown. Per-base qualities were not stored, and no clone one base away is much larger.

The donors were roughly 38 Caucasian individuals from Russia, aged roughly 6 to 100 years, who were systemically healthy. Each donor gave approximately 10 milliliters of peripheral blood, collected into EDTA-treated Vacutainer tubes. Ficoll-Paque density-gradient centrifugation was used to isolate PBMCs, with at least 7 million per sample. Trizol reagent was used to extract total RNA from PBMCs, with at least 6 micrograms per sample. For every donor, an aliquot of PBMCs went through flow cytometry to measure the percentages of naive CD45RAhigh/CD27high T cells. Its CDR3 holds 11 amino acids, cysteine through phenylalanine. The read is trimmed to its CDR3 DNA, 33 bases read in frame from base 1. Between the V and J ends, shortened by 7 bases and 7 bases respectively, the junction contains 7 bases. The CDR1 and CDR2 encoded by the germline V gene are SNHLY and FYNNEI. Library preparation was by 5' RACE. TCRdb names Illumina HiSeq 2500 as the instrument used. The second PCR ran for about 6 to 12 cycles and used a J-beta primer mix along with a sample-barcoded 5' primer. Each TCR beta cDNA molecule received a unique molecular identifier from a template-switch 5' adaptor carrying 12 random nucleotides. Each sample yielded at least 3 million CDR3-containing paired-end reads. First-strand cDNA synthesis was performed from all RNA using the Mint cDNA synthesis kit, with priming by a TRBC-specific oligonucleotide. After uracil-DNA glycosylase treatment, a first 18-cycle PCR used universal primers M1SS and BC2_uni_R on all cDNA. The paper's processing steps were these. Normalization of each sample was performed by random selection of 1 million high-quality reads, each carrying a distinct molecular identifier. Instead of being binned into consensus sequences, reads that shared molecular identifiers were thrown out. CDR3 identification, clonotype clustering and error correction used MiTCR with a Q25 quality threshold and the strictest error-elimination algorithm. A nonparametric unseen species model with Euler transformation was used to estimate lower-bound total TCR beta diversity. TCRdb ran its own pipeline on the public reads, namely fastp trimming at Q25 and MiXCR clone calling, and kept in-frame beta chains. Each CDR3 protein gets just one entry, which takes the most common genes and DNA from the rows behind it. TCRdb, not the authors, supplied the V and J calls. The sample table lists about a million distinct CDR3 sequences, around two fifths of them with a count of one. The ten biggest clones cover under 15% of the sample.

The chain uses TRBV2 and TRBJ2-2, with a tentative D gene TRBD1 over 6 matching bases. The sample taken for sequencing was blood. This receptor was taken from a man between 18 and 35 years old in good health. This receptor carries the CDR3 CASNRDGELFF. The DNA sequence follows: TGTGCCAGCAACAGGGACGGGGAGCTGTTTTTT.